This T cell receptor (beta chain) was found in a study of chemoradiotherapy in HPV16-positive cancers. At the level of the study: Candidate HPV-specific clones and shared TCR motifs came from two HPV16-positive patients.

After removal of 4 bases from V and 1 base from J, the junction contained 5 bases not matched to a gene. CDR3 length: 15 amino acids. Germline-derived CDR1 and CDR2 are LNHDA and SQIVND (reference sequence). The assay was immunoSEQ multiplex PCR, and TCRdb's table has in-frame clones only and misses some. Among about 13,000 clones listed, approximately 85% were seen once. Concerning this clone: Its antigen is currently unknown.

Whole-study results and caveats: HPV-specific T cells were functionally defined from only a couple of HPV16-positive patients. Better recurrence-free survival went with HPV-responsive T-cell expansion in HPV16-positive patients. During treatment, candidate HPV-specific clones and E7-related motifs expanded in tumor.

The rearrangement links TRBV19 to TRBJ2-3; 7 positions agree with TRBD1. The sample in question was blood, obtained from a patient who underwent chemoradiotherapy. This sequence originates from a human donor with HPV-associated anogenital cancer. The CDR3 DNA reads as TGTGCCAGTAGTAGACAGGGTCAGGGCACAGATACGCAGTATTTT. This encodes CASSRQGQGTDTQYF.